This passage covers 13 T cell receptor beta chains from one sample sequenced in a study of shared clonotypes between healthy human individuals. Clones were sequenced by immunoSEQ multiplex PCR, and TCRdb holds only the in-frame ones, with some missing. The sample carries a few million clones, around nine tenths recorded once. Source material: naive CD4+ T cells sorted from blood. The subset here: CD45RA+ positively selected. Every receptor here comes from a man aged 18 to 35 in good health.

The rearrangement joins TRBV4-1 to TRBJ2-1, with TRBD2 matching 13 bases. Germline lookup yields CDR1 MGHRA and CDR2 YSYEKL. The V gene end was trimmed by 3 bases and the J gene end by 2 bases; junction bases not matched to a gene: 1. The CDR3 has 16 amino acids. For the CDR3, the DNA is TGCGCCAGCAGCCAGGGGACTAGCGGGGCCTACAATGAGCAGTTCTTC. This sequence encodes CASSQGTSGAYNEQFF.

This clone was recorded once. The rearrangement links TRBV2 to TRBJ2-7, with D possibly matching TRBD1 (5 bases). Germline CDR1 SNHLY, CDR2 FYNNEI. This CDR3 spans 15 amino acids. Trimming took 4 bases from V and 7 from J, leaving 20 bases between them. The CDR3 sequence is CASSGLPDGQGEQYF. CDR3 in DNA: TGTGCCAGCAGTGGACTCCCGGACGGCCAGGGAGAGCAGTACTTC.

This sequence joins TRBV6-5 and TRBJ1-2; the D is unclear. Trimming removed 2 bases at V and 6 bases at J, with 16 bases between. The germline V gene encodes CDR1 MNHEY and CDR2 SVGAGI. CDR3 size: 15 residues. CDR3 region: CASSYPGGNLDGYTF. The CDR3 bases are TGTGCCAGCAGTTACCCCGGCGGTAACTTGGATGGCTACACCTTC.

This clone is a singleton in its sample. The chain has TRBV5-1 and TRBJ1-4; unclear D gene. The length of the CDR3 is 17 residues. V lost 0 bases, J lost 0 bases, and 12 bases lay in between. Germline-derived CDR1 and CDR2 are SGHRS and YFSETQ. In DNA, the CDR3 is TGCGCCAGCAGCTTGGAAGGGCCATATACAACTAATGAAAAACTGTTTTTT. Amino acids: CASSLEGPYTTNEKLFF.

The J gene is TRBJ2-5, the V gene TRBV5-1; TRBD2 matches at 10 bases. J lost 1 base, V lost 5 bases, and 2 bases had no gene match. Germline values: CDR1 SGHRS, CDR2 YFSETQ. The length of the CDR3 is 14 residues. The CDR3 region has the DNA TGCGCCAGCAGTACTAGCGGGGTCCAAGAGACCCAGTACTTC. Its translation is CASSTSGVQETQYF.

V usage is TRBV7-9 and J usage is TRBJ2-1; the D gene is possibly TRBD2 (5 bases). With 3 bases removed from V and 9 bases from J, the gap between germline ends came to 15 bases. Germline V CDR1 and CDR2: SEHNR, FQNEAQ (reference sequence). The CDR3 length is 14 residues. The CDR3 sequence is CASSFFMGRGEQFF. In DNA form, the CDR3 reads TGTGCCAGCAGCTTCTTCATGGGCCGGGGTGAGCAGTTCTTC. Full variable domain (rest looked up from reference TRBV7-9 and TRBJ2-1): DTGVSQNPRHKITKRGQNVTFRCDPISEHNRLYWYRQTLGQGPEFLTYFQNEAQLEKSRLLSDRFSAERPKGSFSTLEIQRTEQGDSAMYLCASSFFMGRGEQFFGPGTRLTVL.

This chain connects TRBV7-9 to TRBJ1-2; the D gene is possibly TRBD1 (6 bases). CDR1 and CDR2 (germline): SEHNR, FQNEAQ (reference sequence). The CDR3 is 17 amino acids. V shed 4 bases and J shed 7 bases, with 25 bases lying between them. CDR3 in DNA: TGTGCCAGCAGCTCGCTACTAAACAGGGATACTATACCTGGCTACACCTTC. It encodes CASSSLLNRDTIPGYTF.

With regard to this clone: Other DNA variants within this sample encode the same CDR3. The rearrangement uses TRBV5-1 and TRBJ2-5, with 8 bases that match TRBD2. The CDR3 consists of 15 residues. The germline V gene has CDR1 SGHRS and CDR2 YFSETQ. The V segment lost 4 bases and the J segment 1 base; nucleotides outside the gene matches: 6. For the CDR3, the DNA is TGCGCCAGCAGCCTAGTAGCGGGACCCCAAGAGACCCAGTACTTC. Its translation is CASSLVAGPQETQYF.

The rearrangement joins TRBV6-4 to TRBJ1-1; a possible D gene is TRBD1 (5 bases). Germline V gene lookup returns CDR1 MRHNA and CDR2 SNTAGT. V was shortened by 5 bases and J by 6 bases, with 16 bases between the two germline ends. This CDR3 is 14 amino acids long. CDR3 region: CASSSQGNEAEAFF. CDR3 nucleotides: TGTGCCAGCAGTTCGCAGGGTAATGAGGCTGAAGCTTTCTTT.

This chain links TRBV6-1 with TRBJ2-4; possibly TRBD2 for D (6 bases). The CDR3 extends over 15 amino acids. Germline lookup yields CDR1 MNHNS and CDR2 SASEGT. V was clipped by 1 base and J by 4 bases, with 11 bases between them. As DNA, the CDR3 is TGTGCCAGCAGTGAAGGGGCGGGGTCGAAAAACATTCAGTACTTC. Protein sequence: CASSEGAGSKNIQYF.

This clone was seen once. V usage is TRBV7-8 and J usage is TRBJ2-6; 9 nucleotides agree with TRBD2. Germline CDR1 and CDR2: SGHVS and FQNEAQ. This CDR3 spans 17 amino acids. V lost 6 bases to trimming and J lost 0 bases; unmatched junction nucleotides: 6. The CDR3 loop reads CASSWTSESSGANVLTF. The CDR3 DNA sequence: TGTGCCAGCAGTTGGACTAGCGAGAGCTCTGGGGCCAACGTCCTGACTTTC.

V and J are TRBV19 and TRBJ1-3, with D unclear. In germline, CDR1 is LNHDA, CDR2 SQIVND (reference sequence). The CDR3 contains 16 residues. With 5 bases removed from V and 0 bases from J, the gap between germline ends came to 14 bases. The DNA for the CDR3 is TGTGCCAGTAGTCCACCCGACCTTCGCTCTGGAAACACCATATATTTT. This sequence encodes CASSPPDLRSGNTIYF.

The table lists this clone with a few counts. The same CDR3 is also encoded by other DNA sequences in this sample. CDR3 DNA: TGTGCCAGCTCACCAGCGGGGAACTATGGCTACACCTTC. Its translation: CASSPAGNYGYTF. The rearrangement joins TRBV18 to TRBJ1-2; D ambiguous. The germline V gene has CDR1 KGHSH and CDR2 LQKENI. This CDR3 contains 13 residues. Trimming took 2 bases from V and 2 from J, leaving 6 bases between them.